This TCR beta chain was recovered during a study of T cell repertoires in cytomegalovirus infection. Study-level points and caveats: Clonotypes of TCR beta that were HLA-C-restricted and CMV-specific dominated the ex vivo response.

MiXCR was run by TCRdb on the reads, yielding one entry per CDR3 protein. The sample shows approximately 990,000 distinct CDR3 sequences, around 32% of them seen only once. On this clonotype itself: Its antigen remains unknown.

The V gene lost 3 bases and the J gene lost 5 bases, with 5 bases spanning the gap. This CDR3 spans 12 amino acids. Germline V lookup: CDR1 MGHRA, CDR2 YSYEKL. Source: cultured CD8+ T cells from PBMCs, taken from culture after CMV antigen stimulation. This chain links TRBV4-1 with TRBJ2-1; D is perhaps TRBD1 or TRBD2 (5 bases each). This clonotype originated in a human donor in good health (CMV status not recorded). Some clones in this sample may be carry-over from other donors' samples. CDR3 sequence: CASSQGHNEQFF. CDR3 nucleotides: TGCGCCAGCAGCCAGGGACACAATGAGCAGTTCTTC.